The 5 T cell receptor beta chains below all came from one sample that was sequenced in a study of T cells in lung cancer brain metastases. Assay used: immunoSEQ multiplex PCR; TCRdb lists only in-frame clones, some missing. The sample records some 5,000 clones, around four fifths being singletons. Source material: tumor tissue from a brain metastasis. These receptor sequences come from a man aged 50-60 years with non-small cell lung cancer that had spread to the brain.

The chain joins TRBV5-1 to TRBJ1-6; D is ambiguous. V gave up 0 bases and J gave up 4 bases, with 11 bases separating them. Germline V gene data show CDR1 as SGHRS and CDR2 as YFSETQ. The CDR3 length is 16 residues. The CDR3 DNA sequence: TGCGCCAGCAGCTTGGGCCCGCTTCAGTATAATTCACCCCTCCACTTT. Amino acid sequence: CASSLGPLQYNSPLHF.

This rearrangement joins TRBV5-6 to TRBJ2-3, with 9 bases matching TRBD2. Germline assignment: CDR1 SGHDT and CDR2 YYEEEE. Trimming cost V 6 bases and J 4 bases; bases outside gene matches: 6. This CDR3 comprises 14 residues. The CDR3 DNA reads TGTGCCAGCAAGGATAGCGGGGGCGCAGATACGCAGTATTTT. It translates to CASKDSGGADTQYF.

V gene TRBV5-6 combines with J gene TRBJ2-3; the D is unclear. Germline-derived CDR1 and CDR2 are SGHDT and YYEEEE. Trimming took off 0 bases at V and 1 base at J, with 3 bases between the two ends. The length of the CDR3 is 13 residues. Here the CDR3 DNA reads TGTGCCAGCAGCTTGGCGGGCACAGATACGCAGTATTTT. Translated: CASSLAGTDTQYF.

J is TRBJ1-2 and V is TRBV19; D is possibly TRBD1 (5 bases). V lost 5 bases and J lost 2, with 12 bases in between. CDR1 is LNHDA, CDR2 SQIVND, per germline (reference sequence). CDR3 size: 14 residues. DNA of the CDR3: TGTGCCAGTAGTCCGGGACGGGGAAACTATGGCTACACCTTC. Translating gives CASSPGRGNYGYTF.

The chain couples TRBV10-3 to TRBJ2-7; 9 bases line up with TRBD1. The trim removed 8 bases at V and 7 bases at J, leaving 6 bases unmatched. CDR1 ENHRY and CDR2 SYGVKD come from the germline V gene. The length of the CDR3 is 12 residues. The CDR3 is CAIGQGQGEQYF. As DNA, the CDR3 is TGTGCCATCGGACAGGGGCAAGGGGAGCAGTACTTC.